Shown below are 17 T cell receptor beta chains from a single sample sequenced in a study of identical twins. TCRdb processed the 5' RACE reads anew with MiXCR; each CDR3 protein has one entry. Among fewer than 250,000 distinct CDR3 sequences listed, roughly 9.4% were seen once. The sample consisted of memory (CD45RO+) T cells sorted from blood. These TCRs come from a young woman in good health.

The rearrangement links TRBV6-2 or TRBV6-3 to TRBJ2-2, with D perhaps given as TRBD1 or TRBD2 (5 bases each). The CDR3 has 17 residues. Trimming removed 4 bases at V and 5 bases at J, with 20 bases between. Germline V gene sequence: CDR1 MNHEY, CDR2 SVGEGT. The CDR3 DNA follows: TGTGCCAGCAGTTTGATGGGGCTCGGCGGGTCAACCGGGGAGCTGTTTTTT. It translates to CASSLMGLGGSTGELFF.

This clonotype appeared many times. The chain is built from TRBV27 and TRBJ1-6; TRBD1 agrees at 9 bases. The CDR3 has 14 amino acids. Germline loops: CDR1 MNHEY, CDR2 SMNVEV (reference sequence). The junction had 4 bases not matched to a gene; V was cut back by 5 bases and J by 8 bases. The CDR3 DNA follows: TGTGCCAGCAGTCCAGGGACAGGGTATTCACCCCTCCACTTT. Protein sequence: CASSPGTGYSPLHF.

This clonotype has more than one count but fewer than ten. V and J are TRBV9 and TRBJ2-2; TRBD2 might be the D (6 bases). The CDR3 is 15 residues long. Germline values: CDR1 SGDLS, CDR2 YYNGEE. V shed 3 bases and J shed 8 bases, with 17 bases lying between them. CDR3 region: CASSDRTNLRGELFF. The CDR3, as DNA: TGTGCCAGCAGCGACCGGACTAACCTTCGGGGGGAGCTGTTTTTT.

This clonotype occurred a few times. This chain links TRBV11-2 with TRBJ2-1; D is unclear. The CDR3 is 13 residues long. Germline lookup yields CDR1 SGHAT and CDR2 FQNNGV. The V end lost 7 bases, the J end lost 7 bases, and 14 bases lay between the germline ends. The CDR3 loop is CASTSLLGNEQFF. In DNA, the CDR3 is TGTGCCAGCACCTCTCTGTTGGGGAATGAGCAGTTCTTC.

This clonotype was counted a few times. The J gene is TRBJ2-7, the V gene TRBV7-8; a weak D match, TRBD1 (6 bases). There are 15 residues in the CDR3. From germline, CDR1 is SGHVS and CDR2 FQNEAQ. V lost 6 bases to trimming and J lost 0 bases, with 15 bases between them. CDR3 protein: CASRKFQGPSYEQYF. For the CDR3, the DNA is TGTGCCAGCAGAAAGTTCCAGGGGCCCTCCTACGAGCAGTACTTC.

This clonotype was seen a few times. The J gene is TRBJ2-1, the V gene TRBV20-1; 8 nucleotides match TRBD2. The CDR3 is 14 amino acids. The V and J ends lost 3 bases and 11 bases, in that order; junction bases with no gene match: 12. Germline V lookup: CDR1 DFQATT, CDR2 SNEGSKA (reference sequence). Here the CDR3 reads CSASGSGSNSKQFF. CDR3 nucleotide sequence: TGCAGTGCTAGTGGCAGCGGGAGTAATTCTAAGCAGTTCTTC.

At least ten counts were recorded for this clonotype. The rearrangement joins TRBV7-2 to TRBJ2-3; D not certain. CDR3 length: 13 residues. The ends were cut back, 1 base at V and 7 bases at J, with 9 bases in the middle. From germline, CDR1 is SGHTA and CDR2 FQGNSA. The CDR3 DNA sequence: TGTGCCAGCAGCTTAGAGGGCACTAATACGCAGTATTTT. It yields the protein CASSLEGTNTQYF. Supplemented by reference TRBV7-2 and TRBJ2-3, the full variable domain reads GAGVSQSPSNKVTEKGKDVELRCDPISGHTALYWYRQSLGQGLEFLIYFQGNSAPDKSGLPSDRFSAERTGGSVSTLTIQRTQQEDSAVYLCASSLEGTNTQYFGPGTRLTVL.

This clonotype has at least ten counts. The chain employs TRBV5-1 and TRBJ2-2; 11 bases fit TRBD2. Germline CDR1 SGHRS, CDR2 YFSETQ. V trimming: 3 bases; J trimming: 4 bases; junction bases outside the gene matches: 5. The CDR3 runs to 16 residues. In DNA, the CDR3 is TGCGCCAGCAGCTCCACTAGCGGGGGTCTCACCGGGGAGCTGTTTTTT. This gives the protein CASSSTSGGLTGELFF.

This clonotype was counted ten times or more. The J gene is TRBJ1-1, the V gene TRBV5-1; D might be TRBD1 (5 bases). Germline lookup yields CDR1 SGHRS and CDR2 YFSETQ. Trimming removed 3 bases from V and 6 bases from J, with 12 bases in between. The CDR3 has 13 residues. This CDR3 reads CASSSGRGPEAFF. For the CDR3, the DNA is TGCGCCAGCAGCTCGGGACGGGGACCTGAAGCTTTCTTT.

This clonotype was detected a few times. The V gene is TRBV5-6, the J gene TRBJ1-1; TRBD1 might be the D (5 bases). This CDR3 comprises 11 residues. Germline CDR1 and CDR2: SGHDT and YYEEEE. V shed 7 bases and J shed 3 bases, with 7 bases lying between them. CDR3 sequence (DNA): TGTGCCAGCGTGGGACACACTGAAGCTTTCTTT. This sequence encodes CASVGHTEAFF.

In its sample, this clonotype was seen many times. The chain employs TRBV5-1 and TRBJ2-7, with D hard to call. Trimming shortened V by 0 bases and J by 1 base, and 14 bases separated the two germline ends. Germline V gene lookup returns CDR1 SGHRS and CDR2 YFSETQ. The CDR3 contains 16 residues. Here the CDR3 DNA reads TGCGCCAGCAGCTTGGAGTGGTGGGGTACGTCCTACGAGCAGTACTTC. Translation gives CASSLEWWGTSYEQYF.

The chain has TRBV6-1 and TRBJ1-1; the D gene is possibly TRBD1 (6 bases). Deletions cut 8 bases from V and 1 base from J, with 17 bases between. Germline V lookup: CDR1 MNHNS, CDR2 SASEGT. CDR3 length equals 15 residues. CDR3 sequence reads: CASQPGHHSNTEAFF. CDR3 DNA: TGTGCCAGCCAGCCGGGACATCATTCGAACACTGAAGCTTTCTTT.

The gene calls are TRBV18 and TRBJ1-1; TRBD1 aligns across 7 bases. This CDR3 contains 16 residues. The V segment lost 8 bases and the J segment 3 bases; nucleotides outside the gene matches: 15. The germline CDR1 and CDR2 sequences are KGHSH and LQKENI. The CDR3 sequence is CASTPGGQPDHTEAFF. In DNA form, the CDR3 reads TGTGCCAGCACCCCCGGGGGACAGCCGGATCACACTGAAGCTTTCTTT.

The V call is TRBV20-1, the J call TRBJ2-1, with D possibly matching TRBD2 (6 bases). V shed 6 bases and J shed 9 bases, with 18 bases lying between them. The CDR3 extends over 13 amino acids. Germline loops: CDR1 DFQATT, CDR2 SNEGSKA (reference sequence). CDR3 amino acids: CSARRPGAREQFF. The CDR3 DNA reads as TGCAGTGCCCGCCGCCCGGGAGCGCGTGAGCAGTTCTTC.

This clonotype was seen ten or more times. This chain links TRBV29-1 with TRBJ1-1; 7 bases agree with TRBD1. The CDR3 has 11 residues. Germline values: CDR1 SQVTM, CDR2 ANQGSEA. Losses at the gene ends were 6 bases for V and 7 bases for J; bases not matched to a gene: 5. CDR3: CSVVRTGEAFF. The CDR3 DNA sequence: TGCAGCGTCGTAAGGACAGGTGAAGCTTTCTTT.

This clonotype was counted ten times or more. V and J are TRBV5-1 and TRBJ2-1, with a possible D match to TRBD1 (5 bases). Germline V gives CDR1 SGHRS, CDR2 YFSETQ. Trimming removed 5 bases at V and 6 bases at J, with 12 bases between. CDR3 size: 13 residues. Here the CDR3 DNA reads TGCGCCAGCAGGGTGCAGGGCGGCAATGAGCAGTTCTTC. Protein sequence: CASRVQGGNEQFF.

The CDR3 region has the DNA TGCGCCAGCAGCCGTCAGGGGCCCCCGATCCAAGAGACCCAGTACTTC. This sequence encodes CASSRQGPPIQETQYF. This sequence joins TRBV4-1 and TRBJ2-5, with D perhaps matching TRBD1 (6 bases). The CDR3 consists of 16 residues. With 4 bases removed from V and 1 base from J, the gap between germline ends came to 16 bases. Germline-derived CDR1 and CDR2 are MGHRA and YSYEKL.